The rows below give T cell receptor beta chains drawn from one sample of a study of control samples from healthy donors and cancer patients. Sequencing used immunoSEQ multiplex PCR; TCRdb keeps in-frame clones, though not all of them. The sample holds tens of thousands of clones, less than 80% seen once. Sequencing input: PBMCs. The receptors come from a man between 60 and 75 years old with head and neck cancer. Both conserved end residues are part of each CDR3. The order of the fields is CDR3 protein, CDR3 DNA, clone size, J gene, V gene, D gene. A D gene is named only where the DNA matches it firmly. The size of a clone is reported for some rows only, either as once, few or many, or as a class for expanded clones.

CASSLGDSGNEQYF	TGTGCCAGCAGCCTAGGAGATAGCGGGAACGAGCAGTACTTC	-	TRBJ2-7	TRBV9	TRBD2
CASSPSGLAIYEQYF	TGTGCCAGCAGCCCCTCGGGACTAGCGATCTACGAGCAGTACTTC	-	TRBJ2-7	TRBV9	TRBD2
CASSKGGLGYTF	TGTGCCAGTAGTAAAGGGGGCCTTGGCTACACCTTC	few	TRBJ1-2	TRBV19	TRBD1
CASSVLSGTQETQYF	TGTGCCAGCAGCGTCCTATCCGGGACTCAAGAGACCCAGTACTTC	-	TRBJ2-5	TRBV14	-
CASSPMGGFLTGELFF	TGCGCCAGCAGCCCGATGGGGGGGTTCCTAACCGGGGAGCTGTTTTTT	-	TRBJ2-2	TRBV7-3	TRBD2
CAWSNAPEAFF	TGTGCCTGGAGTAATGCCCCTGAAGCTTTCTTT	medium-sized	TRBJ1-1	TRBV30	-
CASSPQTNYGYTF	TGTGCCAGCAGTCCCCAAACTAACTATGGCTACACCTTC	-	TRBJ1-2	TRBV7-2	-
CASSISFGGNTEAFF	TGTGCCAGTAGTATCTCGTTTGGGGGCAACACTGAAGCTTTCTTT	-	TRBJ1-1	TRBV19	-
CASSDLATEAFF	TGTGCCAGCAGTGATCTAGCTACTGAAGCTTTCTTT	few	TRBJ1-1	TRBV28	-
CASSRVEEGGKGTDTQYF	TGTGCCAGCAGTCGGGTGGAAGAGGGTGGAAAAGGAACAGATACGCAGTATTTT	-	TRBJ2-3	TRBV25-1	-
CASSLGTGQNYGYTF	TGCGCCAGCAGCCTAGGGACGGGACAAAACTATGGCTACACCTTC	-	TRBJ1-2	TRBV5-1	-
CSAEQGIGNTIYF	TGCAGCGCCGAACAGGGGATTGGAAACACCATATATTTT	-	TRBJ1-3	TRBV29-1	TRBD1
CASSRRETGREKLFF	TGTGCCAGCAGCCGACGCGAGACAGGGCGTGAAAAACTGTTTTTT	-	TRBJ1-4	TRBV9	TRBD1
CASSSSGSGTDTQYF	TGTGCCAGCAGTTCTAGCGGGAGTGGGACAGATACGCAGTATTTT	-	TRBJ2-3	TRBV6-2/TRBV6-3	TRBD2
CASSGRGAGSYEQYF	TGTGCCAGCAGCGGGAGAGGGGCGGGGTCCTACGAGCAGTACTTC	-	TRBJ2-7	TRBV6-5	-
CASSPSQRNTEAFF	TGTGCCAGCTCACCTTCACAGCGAAACACTGAAGCTTTCTTT	-	TRBJ1-1	TRBV18	-
CASSRTGEVETQYF	TGTGCCAGTAGTCGGACAGGGGAGGTGGAGACCCAGTACTTC	-	TRBJ2-5	TRBV19	TRBD1
CAWDRTGMESTEAFF	TGTGCCTGGGATCGGACAGGGATGGAAAGCACTGAAGCTTTCTTT	few	TRBJ1-1	TRBV30	TRBD1
CASSPLSLTEAFF	TGTGCCAGCAGCCCCCTCAGCCTCACTGAAGCTTTCTTT	-	TRBJ1-1	TRBV11-2	-
CASSIRGVRQPQHF	TGTGCCAGCAGTATTCGGGGTGTTAGACAGCCCCAGCATTTT	-	TRBJ1-5	TRBV27	-
CASSLLAGDPSYNEQFF	TGTGCCAGCAGCTTACTAGCGGGAGATCCCTCCTACAATGAGCAGTTCTTC	-	TRBJ2-1	TRBV7-3	TRBD2
CASSHRTSGTGVFF	TGTGCCAGCAGCCATCGGACTAGCGGTACGGGTGTGTTCTTC	few	TRBJ2-1	TRBV7-9	TRBD2